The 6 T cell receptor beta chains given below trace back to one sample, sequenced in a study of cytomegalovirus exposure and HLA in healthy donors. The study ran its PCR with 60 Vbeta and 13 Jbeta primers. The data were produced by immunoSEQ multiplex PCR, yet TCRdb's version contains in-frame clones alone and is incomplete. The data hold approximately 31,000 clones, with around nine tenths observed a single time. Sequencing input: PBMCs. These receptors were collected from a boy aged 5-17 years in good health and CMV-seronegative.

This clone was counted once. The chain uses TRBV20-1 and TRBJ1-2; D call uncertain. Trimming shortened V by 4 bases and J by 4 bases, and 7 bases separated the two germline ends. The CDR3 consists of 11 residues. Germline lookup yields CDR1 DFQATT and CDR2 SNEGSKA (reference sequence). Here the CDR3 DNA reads TGCAGTGCTATTACGGGCTATGGCTACACCTTC. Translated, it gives CSAITGYGYTF.

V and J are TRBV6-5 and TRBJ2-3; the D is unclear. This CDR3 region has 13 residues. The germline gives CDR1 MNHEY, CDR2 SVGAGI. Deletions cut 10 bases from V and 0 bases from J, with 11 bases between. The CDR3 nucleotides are TGTGCCACCGTCGAGTATAGCACAGATACGCAGTATTTT. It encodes CATVEYSTDTQYF.

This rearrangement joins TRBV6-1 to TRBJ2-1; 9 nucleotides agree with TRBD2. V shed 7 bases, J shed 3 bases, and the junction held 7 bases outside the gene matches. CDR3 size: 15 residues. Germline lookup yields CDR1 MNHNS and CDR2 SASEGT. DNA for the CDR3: TGTGCCAGCACCCCGAGCGGGGGGAGCTACAATGAGCAGTTCTTC. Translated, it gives CASTPSGGSYNEQFF.

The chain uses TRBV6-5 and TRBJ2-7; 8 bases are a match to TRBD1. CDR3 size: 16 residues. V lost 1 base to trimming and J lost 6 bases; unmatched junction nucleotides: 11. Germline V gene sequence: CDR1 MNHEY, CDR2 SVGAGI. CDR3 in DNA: TGTGCCAGCAGTTACTGGGGGACAGGATCTGAAGGCGAGCAGTACTTC. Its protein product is CASSYWGTGSEGEQYF.

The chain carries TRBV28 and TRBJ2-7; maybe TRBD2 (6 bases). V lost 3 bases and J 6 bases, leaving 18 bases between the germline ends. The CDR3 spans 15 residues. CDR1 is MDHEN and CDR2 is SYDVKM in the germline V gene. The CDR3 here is CASSLGSGGLSEQYF. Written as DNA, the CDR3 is TGTGCCAGCAGTTTGGGTAGTGGAGGGCTTAGCGAGCAGTACTTC.

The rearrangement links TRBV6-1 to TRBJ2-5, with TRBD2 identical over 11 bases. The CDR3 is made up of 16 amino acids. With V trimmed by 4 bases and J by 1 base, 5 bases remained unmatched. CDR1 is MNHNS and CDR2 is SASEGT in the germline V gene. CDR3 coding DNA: TGTGCCAGCAGTGTACTCGGACTAGCGGGCCAAGAGACCCAGTACTTC. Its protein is CASSVLGLAGQETQYF.